Listed below are T cell receptor beta chains from one sample, sequenced in a study of CD8 T cells in Susac syndrome. TCRdb itself ran the immunoSEQ multiplex PCR reads through MiXCR, one entry per CDR3 protein. Of 140,000 or so distinct CDR3 sequences detected, almost 96% appear once; the ten largest clones hold over 0.065%. Sequenced sample: CD4+ T cells from PBMCs. These receptors came from a human donor with Susac syndrome. CDR3s include the opening cysteine and the closing phenylalanine or tryptophan. The order of the fields is clone size, D gene, J gene, V gene, CDR3 protein, CDR3 DNA. The D gene is left open where the match is weak. Size values are once, few and many counts, or a class for expanded clones, and some rows have none.

-	TRBD1	TRBJ2-7	TRBV7-9	CASSLPLRTGAYEQYF	TGTGCCAGCAGCTTGCCGCTGAGGACAGGTGCTTACGAGCAGTACTTC
-	-	TRBJ1-5	TRBV15	CATSRGGSNQPQHF	TGTGCCACCAGCAGAGGCGGTAGCAATCAGCCCCAGCATTTT
-	TRBD1	TRBJ2-6	TRBV11-2	CASSLIRGRQSGANVLTF	TGTGCCAGCAGCTTAATAAGGGGGCGCCAATCTGGGGCCAACGTCCTGACTTTC
-	-	TRBJ2-4	TRBV24-1	CATSEIGGDIQYF	TGTGCCACCAGTGAAATCGGAGGGGACATTCAGTACTTC
-	TRBD1	TRBJ1-1	TRBV6-5	CASSTDRTKNTEAFF	TGTGCCAGCAGTACGGACAGGACTAAGAACACTGAAGCTTTCTTT
-	-	TRBJ2-1	TRBV20-1	CSARLYEQFF	TGCAGTGCTAGGTTGTATGAGCAGTTCTTC
few	-	TRBJ1-1	TRBV3-1	CASSSEAFF	TGTGCCAGCAGTTCTGAAGCTTTCTTT
once	TRBD2	TRBJ2-1	TRBV20-1	CSARSGGTTREQFF	TGCAGTGCCCGGAGCGGGGGAACCACACGGGAGCAGTTCTTC
-	-	TRBJ2-3	TRBV18	CASSPPDGRITDTQYF	TGTGCCAGCTCACCACCGGACGGAAGGATCACAGATACGCAGTATTTT
-	TRBD2	TRBJ2-5	TRBV5-1	CASSRTSRKEETQYF	TGCGCCAGCAGCAGGACTAGTAGGAAGGAAGAGACCCAGTACTTC
-	-	TRBJ2-2	TRBV11-2	CASSFKGRDTGELFF	TGTGCCAGCAGCTTCAAGGGGCGAGACACCGGGGAGCTGTTTTTT
-	TRBD2	TRBJ2-2	TRBV9	CASSEVGTSGPIGELFF	TGTGCCAGCAGCGAAGTGGGGACTAGCGGCCCGATCGGGGAGCTGTTTTTT
-	TRBD1	TRBJ2-1	TRBV24-1	CATSAPGQGLFF	TGTGCCACCAGTGCCCCGGGACAGGGTTTGTTCTTC
-	-	TRBJ1-6	TRBV14	CASSPFGPSNSPLHF	TGTGCCAGCAGCCCTTTCGGCCCTTCTAATTCACCCCTCCACTTT
-	TRBD1	TRBJ1-5	TRBV18	CASSRDRDSNQPQHF	TGTGCCAGCTCACGGGACAGGGATAGCAATCAGCCCCAGCATTTT
-	-	TRBJ2-7	TRBV4-1	CASSQDLGNEQYF	TGCGCCAGCAGCCAAGATCTAGGAAACGAGCAGTACTTC
-	TRBD2	TRBJ2-1	TRBV20-1	CSALLAGYNEQFF	TGCAGTGCTCTACTAGCGGGGTACAATGAGCAGTTCTTC
-	-	TRBJ2-4	TRBV4-1	CASSQGSQLGAKNIQYF	TGCGCCAGCAGCCAAGGCTCCCAACTTGGAGCCAAAAACATTCAGTACTTC
-	-	TRBJ2-5	TRBV7-7	CASSLGLPAETQYF	TGTGCTAGCAGCTTAGGACTCCCCGCGGAGACCCAGTACTTC
-	TRBD2	TRBJ2-3	TRBV2	CASSETSWRTDTQYF	TGTGCCAGCAGTGAGACTAGCTGGAGGACAGATACGCAGTATTTT
-	TRBD1	TRBJ2-2	TRBV12-3/TRBV12-4	CASSPGDRGDTGELFF	TGTGCCAGCAGTCCCGGGGACAGGGGGGACACCGGGGAGCTGTTTTTT
-	-	TRBJ2-2	TRBV14	CASSRQNTGELFF	TGTGCCAGCAGCCGACAGAACACCGGGGAGCTGTTTTTT
-	-	TRBJ2-5	TRBV7-9	CASSLQLGGTETQYF	TGTGCCAGCAGCTTACAACTAGGGGGGACAGAGACCCAGTACTTC
-	-	TRBJ1-1	TRBV7-9	CASGHGTPTEAFF	TGTGCCAGCGGACACGGGACACCCACTGAAGCTTTCTTT
-	TRBD2	TRBJ2-1	TRBV5-4	CASSPRLAGRDNEQFF	TGTGCCAGCAGCCCTAGGCTAGCGGGGAGGGACAATGAGCAGTTCTTC
-	TRBD2	TRBJ2-5	TRBV5-1	CASSQGLASDNQETQYF	TGCGCCAGCAGCCAGGGACTAGCGAGCGACAATCAAGAGACCCAGTACTTC
-	TRBD1	TRBJ2-3	TRBV29-1	CSVEGDSGLWGDTQYF	TGCAGCGTTGAAGGGGACAGCGGCCTGTGGGGGGATACGCAGTATTTT
-	-	TRBJ2-1	TRBV6-2/TRBV6-3	CASSRDSLGEQFF	TGTGCCAGCTCAAGGGACTCCCTAGGGGAGCAGTTCTTC
-	TRBD1	TRBJ1-2	TRBV12-3/TRBV12-4	CASSRGQGYTF	TGTGCCAGCAGCCGGGGACAGGGCTACACCTTC
-	-	TRBJ1-5	TRBV6-6	CASTYGRDQPQHF	TGTGCCAGCACCTACGGGAGGGATCAGCCCCAGCATTTT
once	-	TRBJ1-2	TRBV18	CASSPPIGQSGGYTF	TGTGCCAGCTCACCACCGATCGGACAGTCCGGTGGCTACACCTTC
-	-	TRBJ1-5	TRBV5-8	CASSRDSNQPQHF	TGTGCCAGCAGCCGGGACAGCAATCAGCCCCAGCATTTT
-	TRBD2	TRBJ2-1	TRBV29-1	CSAPFRTSGGRSSYNEQFF	TGCAGCGCACCCTTTCGGACTAGCGGGGGCCGTAGCTCCTACAATGAGCAGTTCTTC
-	TRBD2	TRBJ2-3	TRBV29-1	CSVEPAWGGDTQYF	TGCAGCGTTGAACCGGCGTGGGGGGGAGATACGCAGTATTTT
-	-	TRBJ2-5	TRBV20-1	CSARGGRAETQYF	TGCAGTGCTAGAGGAGGCAGGGCAGAGACCCAGTACTTC
-	-	TRBJ2-7	TRBV25-1	CASSENSRSYEQYF	TGTGCCAGCAGTGAAAATAGCAGATCCTACGAGCAGTACTTC
-	-	TRBJ2-7	TRBV5-1	CASSPDHGYEQYF	TGCGCCAGCAGCCCTGATCACGGATACGAGCAGTACTTC
-	-	TRBJ2-2	TRBV11-3	CASSLDPFTGELFF	TGTGCCAGCAGCTTAGATCCCTTCACCGGGGAGCTGTTTTTT
-	TRBD1	TRBJ2-3	TRBV4-1	CASSQGQGTSTDTQYF	TGCGCCAGCAGCCAGGGACAGGGGACTAGCACAGATACGCAGTATTTT
-	-	TRBJ2-7	TRBV27	CASSLYGSPHEQYF	TGTGCCAGCAGTTTATACGGGTCTCCGCACGAGCAGTACTTC